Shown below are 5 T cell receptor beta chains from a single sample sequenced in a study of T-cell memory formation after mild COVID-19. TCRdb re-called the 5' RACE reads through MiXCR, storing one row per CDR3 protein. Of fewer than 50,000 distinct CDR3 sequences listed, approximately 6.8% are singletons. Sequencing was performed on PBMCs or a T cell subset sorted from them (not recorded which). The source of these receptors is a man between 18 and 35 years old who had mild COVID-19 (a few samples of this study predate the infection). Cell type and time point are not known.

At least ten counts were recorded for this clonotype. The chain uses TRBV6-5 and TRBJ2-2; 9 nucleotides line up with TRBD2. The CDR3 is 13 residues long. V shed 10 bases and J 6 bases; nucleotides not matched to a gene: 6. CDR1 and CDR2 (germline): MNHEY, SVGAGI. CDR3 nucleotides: TGTGCCACCATAGGACTAGCGCCCGGGGAGCTGTTTTTT. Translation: CATIGLAPGELFF.

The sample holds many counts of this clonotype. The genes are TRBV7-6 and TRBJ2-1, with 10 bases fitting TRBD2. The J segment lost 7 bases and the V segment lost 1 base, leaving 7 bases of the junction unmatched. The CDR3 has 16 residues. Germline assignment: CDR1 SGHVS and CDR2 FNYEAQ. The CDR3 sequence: CASSLGASGGHNEQFF. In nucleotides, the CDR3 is TGTGCCAGCAGCTTAGGGGCTAGCGGGGGCCATAATGAGCAGTTCTTC.

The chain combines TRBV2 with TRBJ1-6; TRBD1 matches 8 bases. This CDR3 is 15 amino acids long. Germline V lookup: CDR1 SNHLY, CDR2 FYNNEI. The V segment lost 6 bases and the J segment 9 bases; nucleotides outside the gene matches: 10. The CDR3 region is CASSPGQGLASPLHF. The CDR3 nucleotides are TGTGCCAGCAGCCCCGGACAGGGATTAGCTTCACCCCTCCACTTT. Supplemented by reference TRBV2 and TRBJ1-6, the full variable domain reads EPEVTQTPSHQVTQMGQEVILRCVPISNHLYFYWYRQILGQKVEFLVSFYNNEISEKSEIFDDQFSVERPDGSNFTLKIRSTKLEDSAMYFCASSPGQGLASPLHFGNGTRLTVT.

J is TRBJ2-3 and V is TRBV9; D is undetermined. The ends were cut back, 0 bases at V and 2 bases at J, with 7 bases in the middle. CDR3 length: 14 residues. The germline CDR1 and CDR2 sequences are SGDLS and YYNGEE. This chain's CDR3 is CASSVVWNTDTQYF. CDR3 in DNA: TGTGCCAGCAGCGTAGTTTGGAACACAGATACGCAGTATTTT. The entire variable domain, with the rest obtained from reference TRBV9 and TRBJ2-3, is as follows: DSGVTQTPKHLITATGQRVTLRCSPRSGDLSVYWYQQSLDQGLQFLIQYYNGEERAKGNILERFSAQQFPDLHSELNLSSLELGDSALYFCASSVVWNTDTQYFGPGTRLTVL.

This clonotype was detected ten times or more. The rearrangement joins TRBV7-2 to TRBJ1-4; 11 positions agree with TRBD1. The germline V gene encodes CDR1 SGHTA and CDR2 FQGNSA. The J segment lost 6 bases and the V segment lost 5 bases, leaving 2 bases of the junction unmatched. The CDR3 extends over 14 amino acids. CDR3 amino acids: CASSVGQGDEKLFF. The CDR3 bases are TGTGCCAGCAGCGTGGGACAGGGGGATGAAAAACTGTTTTTT.